Listed here are 16 T cell receptor beta chains from one sample, sequenced in a study of blood T cell repertoires in COVID-19. The data were produced by immunoSEQ multiplex PCR, yet TCRdb's version contains in-frame clones alone and is incomplete. The sample comprises roughly 190,000 clones, around four fifths of which are singletons, and 2.5% to 3.5% rests with the top ten. The sample consisted of peripheral blood. Receptor source: a man aged 50 or older with active or convalescent COVID-19.

This clone turned up a few times. The V call is TRBV6-5, the J call TRBJ1-2; weak D call: TRBD1 (5 bases). Trimming shortened V by 0 bases and J by 7 bases, and 12 bases separated the two germline ends. CDR1 MNHEY and CDR2 SVGAGI come from the germline V gene. The CDR3 sequence is 14 residues long. The CDR3 DNA follows: TGTGCCAGCAGTTACTCGACCCACCAGGGTGGCTACACCTTC. Translation: CASSYSTHQGGYTF.

This clone was observed a handful of times. This rearrangement joins TRBV2 to TRBJ2-2, with 8 bases lining up with TRBD1. V shed 4 bases and J 6 bases; nucleotides not matched to a gene: 4. Germline values: CDR1 SNHLY, CDR2 FYNNEI. This CDR3 contains 14 residues. The CDR3 spells CASSGTGFSGELFF. CDR3 coding DNA: TGTGCCAGCAGTGGGACAGGGTTCTCCGGGGAGCTGTTTTTT.

The chain is built from TRBV28 and TRBJ1-5; 7 bases agree with TRBD1. Looked up from germline, CDR1 is MDHEN and CDR2 is SYDVKM. CDR3 length: 14 amino acids. The V segment lost 6 bases and the J segment 0 bases; nucleotides outside the gene matches: 2. CDR3 sequence: CASRRQGSNQPQHF. The CDR3 DNA reads as TGTGCCAGCAGGCGACAGGGTAGCAATCAGCCCCAGCATTTT.

The chain employs TRBV5-1 and TRBJ2-1, with 9 bases identical to TRBD2. Losses at the gene ends were 7 bases for V and 8 bases for J; bases not matched to a gene: 16. This CDR3 has 16 residues. Germline loops: CDR1 SGHRS, CDR2 YFSETQ. The CDR3 DNA reads TGCGCCAGCTCCCTTGGTTGGGGCGGGGGGGACGATGAGCAGTTCTTC. Amino acid sequence: CASSLGWGGGDDEQFF.

This chain connects TRBV27 to TRBJ2-1; no firm D call. The CDR3 contains 16 residues. Germline loops: CDR1 MNHEY, CDR2 SMNVEV (reference sequence). Deletions cut 2 bases from V and 0 bases from J, with 11 bases between. The DNA for the CDR3 is TGTGCCAGCAGTTTAGGCCCGGAGAGCTCCTACAATGAGCAGTTCTTC. It yields the protein CASSLGPESSYNEQFF.

The rearrangement uses TRBV5-8 and TRBJ1-2, with D tentatively TRBD1 (5 bases). V was shortened by 3 bases and J by 0 bases, with 15 bases between the two germline ends. Per the germline V gene, CDR1 is SGHTS and CDR2 is YDEGEE. CDR3 length equals 16 residues. CDR3 region: CASSYELRATNYGYTF. The CDR3 bases are TGTGCCAGCAGCTACGAGCTCAGGGCTACTAACTATGGCTACACCTTC.

The chain recombines TRBV10-1 with TRBJ1-6, with 12 bases fitting TRBD1. Trimming removed 6 bases from V and 10 bases from J; junction bases left unmatched: 4. The CDR3 loop spans 14 amino acids. Looked up from germline, CDR1 is WNHNN and CDR2 is SYGVQD (reference sequence). The CDR3 here is CASSPGTGGSPLHF. CDR3 sequence (DNA): TGCGCCAGCAGCCCCGGGACAGGGGGCTCACCCCTCCACTTT.

The V call is TRBV18, the J call TRBJ2-5; 14 positions agree with TRBD2. Germline CDR1 reads KGHSH; CDR2 reads LQKENI. With V trimmed by 6 bases and J by 5 bases, 11 bases remained unmatched. The CDR3 consists of 17 residues. As DNA, the CDR3 is TGTGCCAGCTCCCCCGGGACTAGCGGGAGATTGGGGGAGACCCAGTACTTC. Translation gives CASSPGTSGRLGETQYF.

The V call is TRBV15, the J call TRBJ2-1; 13 positions agree with TRBD2. The germline V gene has CDR1 LNHNV and CDR2 YYDKDF (reference sequence). CDR3 length: 15 residues. V lost 5 bases and J lost 9; bases outside the gene matches: 7. The CDR3 DNA sequence: TGTGCCACCAGCGAGGGACTAGCGGGATCTGGTGAGCAGTTCTTC. This codes for CATSEGLAGSGEQFF.

The chain couples TRBV3-1 (or the pseudogene TRBV3-2) to TRBJ2-7, with 10 bases that match TRBD1. The junction had 17 bases not matched to a gene; V was cut back by 3 bases and J by 6 bases. Germline V gene sequence: CDR1 LGHDT, CDR2 YNNKEL (reference sequence). The CDR3 has 18 residues. The CDR3: CASSQASPGTGEGGEQYF. The CDR3 DNA is TGTGCCAGCAGCCAGGCTTCCCCCGGGACAGGGGAGGGAGGCGAGCAGTACTTC.

The J gene is TRBJ1-1, the V gene TRBV7-2; 9 bases fit TRBD1. Germline V CDR1 and CDR2: SGHTA, FQGNSA. V trimming: 5 bases; J trimming: 4 bases; junction bases outside the gene matches: 8. CDR3 length equals 15 residues. The CDR3 spells CASSIRQGGTTEAFF. The CDR3, as DNA: TGTGCCAGCAGCATCCGACAGGGGGGGACCACTGAAGCTTTCTTT.

J is TRBJ2-1 and V is TRBV5-1; 8 positions match TRBD1. This CDR3 spans 16 amino acids. CDR1 and CDR2 (germline): SGHRS, YFSETQ. Germline trimming cut 4 bases from V and 0 bases from J; bases unmatched to any gene: 6. The CDR3 loop is CASSRPDRGSYNEQFF. CDR3 in DNA: TGCGCCAGCAGCAGACCCGACAGGGGCTCCTACAATGAGCAGTTCTTC.

The chain carries TRBV6-2 or TRBV6-3 and TRBJ1-2, with TRBD1 matching over 8 bases. CDR3 length equals 14 residues. Germline CDR1 MNHEY, CDR2 SVGEGT. V was pared by 5 bases and J by 1 base, with 3 bases of the junction left unmatched. The CDR3 nucleotides are TGTGCCAGCAGTCCGGACAGGGTTAACTATGGCTACACCTTC. This encodes CASSPDRVNYGYTF.

The chain joins TRBV6-5 to TRBJ1-2, with D perhaps matching TRBD1 (6 bases). V was cut by 4 bases and J by 4 bases, with 13 bases left in between. Germline V gene lookup returns CDR1 MNHEY and CDR2 SVGAGI. The CDR3 has 14 residues. The CDR3 nucleotides read TGTGCCAGCAGTTCCGACAGGATGATCTATGGCTACACCTTC. The encoded protein is CASSSDRMIYGYTF.

The J gene is TRBJ1-6, the V gene TRBV2; D is unresolved. V dropped 6 bases and J dropped 5 bases, with 11 bases sitting between them. Looked up from germline, CDR1 is SNHLY and CDR2 is FYNNEI. The CDR3 covers 14 residues. The CDR3 region has the DNA TGTGCCAGCAGCACGGGGTACCATAATTCACCCCTCCACTTT. Its protein product is CASSTGYHNSPLHF.

The V gene is TRBV11-2, the J gene TRBJ2-3; 9 bases match TRBD2. Per the germline V gene, CDR1 is SGHAT and CDR2 is FQNNGV. Germline trimming cut 4 bases from V and 5 bases from J; bases unmatched to any gene: 10. The CDR3 consists of 16 residues. The CDR3 is CASSSNLAGWEDTQYF. CDR3 sequence (DNA): TGTGCCAGCAGCTCGAACCTAGCGGGATGGGAAGATACGCAGTATTTT.